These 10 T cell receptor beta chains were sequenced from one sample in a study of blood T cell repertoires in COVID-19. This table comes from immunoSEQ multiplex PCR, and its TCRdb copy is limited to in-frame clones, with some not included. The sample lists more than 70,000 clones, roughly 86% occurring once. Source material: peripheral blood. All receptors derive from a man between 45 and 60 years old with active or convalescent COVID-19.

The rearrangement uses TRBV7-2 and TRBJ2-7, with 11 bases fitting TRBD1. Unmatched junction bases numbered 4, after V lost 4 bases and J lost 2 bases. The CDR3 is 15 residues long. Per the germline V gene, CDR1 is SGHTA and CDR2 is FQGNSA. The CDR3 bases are TGTGCCAGCAGCTGGACAGGGGGCCAGACCTACGAGCAGTACTTC. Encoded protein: CASSWTGGQTYEQYF.

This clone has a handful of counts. CDR3 protein: CASSPPLAGGPYNEQFF. CDR3 nucleotides: TGTGCCAGCAGCCCGCCACTAGCGGGGGGGCCCTACAATGAGCAGTTCTTC. The chain is built from TRBV3-1 (or the pseudogene TRBV3-2) and TRBJ2-1; TRBD2 aligns across 13 bases. This CDR3 has 17 residues. V lost 4 bases to trimming and J lost 2 bases; unmatched junction nucleotides: 5. Germline-derived CDR1 and CDR2 are LGHDT and YNNKEL (reference sequence).

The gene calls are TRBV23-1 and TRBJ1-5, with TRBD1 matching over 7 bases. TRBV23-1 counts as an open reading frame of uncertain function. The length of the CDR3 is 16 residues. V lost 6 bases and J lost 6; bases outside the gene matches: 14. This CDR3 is CASRRGGPNMGQPQHF. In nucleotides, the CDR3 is TGCGCCAGCAGGCGAGGGGGCCCCAACATGGGTCAGCCCCAGCATTTT.

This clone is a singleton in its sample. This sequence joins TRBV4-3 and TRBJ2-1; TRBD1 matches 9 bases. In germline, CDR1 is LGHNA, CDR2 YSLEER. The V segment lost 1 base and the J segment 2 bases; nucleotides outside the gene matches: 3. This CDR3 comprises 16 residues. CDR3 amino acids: CASSQAGTGTYNEQFF. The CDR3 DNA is TGCGCCAGCAGCCAAGCCGGGACAGGGACCTACAATGAGCAGTTCTTC.

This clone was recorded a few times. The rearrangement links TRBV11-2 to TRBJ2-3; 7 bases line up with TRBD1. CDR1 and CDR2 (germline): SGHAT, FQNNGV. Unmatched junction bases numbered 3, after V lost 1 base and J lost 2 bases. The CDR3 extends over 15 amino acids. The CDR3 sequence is CASSLGDRDTDTQYF. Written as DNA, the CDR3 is TGTGCCAGCAGCTTAGGCGACAGGGACACAGATACGCAGTATTTT.

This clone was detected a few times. CDR3 sequence reads: CASSYRGGGAHEQFF. The CDR3 coding sequence is TGTGCCAGCAGTTACAGGGGCGGGGGGGCCCATGAGCAGTTCTTC. The chain recombines TRBV6-5 with TRBJ2-1, with 9 bases lining up with TRBD2. There are 15 residues in the CDR3. The germline V gene has CDR1 MNHEY and CDR2 SVGAGI. V gave up 2 bases and J gave up 8 bases; unmatched junction bases: 7.

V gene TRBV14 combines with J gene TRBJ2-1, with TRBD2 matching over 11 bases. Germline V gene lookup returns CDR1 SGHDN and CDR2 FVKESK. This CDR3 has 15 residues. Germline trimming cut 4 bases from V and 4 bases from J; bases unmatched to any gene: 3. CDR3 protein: CASSRLAGTYNEQFF. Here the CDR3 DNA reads TGTGCCAGCAGCCGACTAGCGGGGACATACAATGAGCAGTTCTTC.

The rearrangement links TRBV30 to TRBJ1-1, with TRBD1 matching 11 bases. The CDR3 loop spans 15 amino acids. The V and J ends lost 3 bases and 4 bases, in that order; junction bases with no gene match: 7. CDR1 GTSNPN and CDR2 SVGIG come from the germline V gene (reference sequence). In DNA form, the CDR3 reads TGTGCCTGGAGGCTACCGGGACAGGGGGGCACTGAAGCTTTCTTT. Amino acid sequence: CAWRLPGQGGTEAFF.

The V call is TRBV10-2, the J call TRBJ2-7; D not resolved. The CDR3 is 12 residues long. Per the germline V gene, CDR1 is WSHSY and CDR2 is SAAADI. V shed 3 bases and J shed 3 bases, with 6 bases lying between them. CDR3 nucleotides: TGCGCCAGCAGTGACACCTACTACGAGCAGTACGTC. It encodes CASSDTYYEQYV.

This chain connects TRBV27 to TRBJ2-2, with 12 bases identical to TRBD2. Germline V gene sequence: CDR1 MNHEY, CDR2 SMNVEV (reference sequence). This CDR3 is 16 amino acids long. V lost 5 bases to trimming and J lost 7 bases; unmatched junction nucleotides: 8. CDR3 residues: CASSVASGGASGELFF. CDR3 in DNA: TGTGCCAGCAGTGTAGCTAGCGGGGGGGCCAGCGGGGAGCTGTTTTTT.